This T cell receptor beta chain was identified in a study of T cells in Graves' hyperthyroidism and ophthalmopathy. Study-level information: Peripheral blood was obtained at initial diagnosis, preceding any treatment.

Amplified TCR beta CDR3 regions derived from RNA transcripts. TCR CDR3 underwent first-round RT-PCR with the HTBI primer set. In TCRdb, the multiplex PCR reads were re-called with MiXCR into one record per CDR3 protein. Of over 250,000 distinct CDR3 sequences listed, 20% to 25% are singletons. Whole-study results and caveats: Among clonotypes expanded in thyroid above 0.001, most were also found in blood.

This clonotype was picked up many times. Its antigen is not identified. The CDR3 is made up of 13 amino acids. CDR1 GTSNPN and CDR2 SVGIG come from the germline V gene (reference sequence). With 3 bases removed from V and 5 bases from J, the gap between germline ends came to 13 bases. The TCR comes from a middle-aged man with Graves' hyperthyroidism that later progressed to Graves' ophthalmopathy. J is TRBJ2-5 and V is TRBV30; D is unclear. The sample taken for sequencing was blood. CDR3 protein: CAWRRGRFETQYF. Here the CDR3 DNA reads TGTGCCTGGAGAAGAGGCCGGTTTGAGACCCAGTACTTC.